The clone carrying this T cell receptor (beta chain) has more than one count but fewer than ten. The antigen remains unidentified. The data were taken from a study of blood T cells in healthy people across ages. The second PCR ran about 6 to 12 cycles with a sample-barcoded 5' primer and J-beta primers. Template switching added a 12-random-nucleotide identifier to every cDNA molecule. TCRdb recomputed calls from the 5' RACE reads with MiXCR, one row per CDR3 protein. The table records around 800,000 distinct CDR3 sequences, 20% to 30% of them present only once. Between the trimmed V and J ends, which lost 5 bases and 0 bases, there was a span of 11 bases. The CDR3 is made up of 14 amino acids. Germline V gene lookup returns CDR1 LNHDA and CDR2 SQIVND (reference sequence). Points from the study as a whole: Per million T cells, TCR beta diversity dropped roughly linearly as age increased.

Separately, the same data were catalogued under a study of T cells of mothers and their children.

The chain combines TRBV19 with TRBJ2-7; a possible D gene is TRBD1 (6 bases). The TCR was taken from a boy between 10 and 17 years old in good health. Sample: blood. CDR3 in DNA: TGTGCCAGTAGTGTCGAGGACAGCTCCTACGAGCAGTACTTC. This sequence encodes CASSVEDSSYEQYF.